This entry lists 9 T cell receptor beta chains sequenced from one sample in a study of beta chain features in type 1 diabetes. Investigators reverse transcribed all isolated RNA, so they sequenced expressed TCRB transcripts. Generated by immunoSEQ multiplex PCR, the TCRdb table keeps only in-frame clones and is missing some. The sample holds a few hundred thousand clones, around 24% seen once. What these receptors recognize is not known. Study-wide findings and caveats: All four CD4+ subsets from Type 1 diabetes patients carried moderately but significantly shorter TCRB CDR3s.

What was sequenced was naive CD4+ T cells from blood. Source of these receptors: a woman aged 25-40 years with type 1 diabetes.

V usage is TRBV2 and J usage is TRBJ2-7, with D possibly matching TRBD2 (5 bases). Trimming removed 4 bases from V and 2 bases from J, with 9 bases in between. The CDR3 extends over 13 amino acids. Germline CDR1 reads SNHLY; CDR2 reads FYNNEI. CDR3 DNA: TGTGCCAGCAGTGCCCCGGGGACCTACGAGCAGTACTTC. Residues: CASSAPGTYEQYF.

The gene calls are TRBV9 and TRBJ2-1, with 8 bases aligning to TRBD2. The CDR3 has 14 residues. The germline V gene has CDR1 SGDLS and CDR2 YYNGEE. V was clipped by 4 bases and J by 7 bases; unmatched bases: 7. The CDR3 region has the DNA TGTGCCAGCAGCCCCACAGCGGGAGAGAATGAGCAGTTCTTC. It encodes CASSPTAGENEQFF.

This clone was seen only a few times. The chain joins TRBV18 to TRBJ2-1, with 8 bases matching TRBD2. J was trimmed by 5 bases and V by 5 bases; bases with no gene match: 8. Per germline, CDR1 KGHSH and CDR2 LQKENI. This CDR3 has 15 amino acids. CDR3 protein: CASSSLAGLDNEQFF. The CDR3, as DNA: TGTGCCAGCTCATCCCTAGCGGGCCTCGACAATGAGCAGTTCTTC.

There are a few counts of this clone. The V gene is TRBV19, the J gene TRBJ2-1; D possibly corresponds to TRBD2 (6 bases). This CDR3 spans 15 amino acids. Trimming removed 6 bases from V and 0 bases from J, with 12 bases in between. CDR1 and CDR2 from the germline V gene are LNHDA and SQIVND (reference sequence). The DNA for the CDR3 is TGTGCCAGTAGGGACGGGACTGCCTCCTACAATGAGCAGTTCTTC. Its translation is CASRDGTASYNEQFF.

The rearrangement links TRBV29-1 to TRBJ1-1, with TRBD1 as a possible D gene (5 bases). Germline loops: CDR1 SQVTM, CDR2 ANQGSEA. The CDR3 is 14 residues long. V lost 7 bases and J 0 bases, leaving 15 bases between the germline ends. CDR3 bases: TGCAGCGCCCCCGGTAGGGGCATGAACACTGAAGCTTTCTTT. Translated: CSAPGRGMNTEAFF.

This clone was seen only a few times. CDR3 DNA: TGTGCCAGCAGGGAAAACAGGGGGTTAAGCACAGATACGCAGTATTTT. Translation gives CASRENRGLSTDTQYF. The chain has TRBV7-9 and TRBJ2-3; 8 bases are shared with TRBD1. The CDR3 totals 16 residues. J was trimmed by 0 bases and V by 6 bases; bases with no gene match: 8. CDR1 and CDR2 from the germline V gene are SEHNR and FQNEAQ (reference sequence).

This chain links TRBV7-9 with TRBJ2-3, with unresolved D. V dropped 6 bases and J dropped 2 bases, with 3 bases sitting between them. This CDR3 has 11 residues. Germline CDR1 reads SEHNR; CDR2 reads FQNEAQ (reference sequence). The CDR3 protein is CASSYTDTQYF. The DNA of the CDR3 is TGTGCCAGCAGTTACACAGATACGCAGTATTTT.

Only a few counts were recorded for this clone. This chain uses TRBV7-3 with TRBJ2-1; TRBD2 is a possible D gene (5 bases). The CDR3 runs 15 residues. The ends were cut back, 2 bases at V and 8 bases at J, with 16 bases in the middle. From germline, CDR1 is SGHTA and CDR2 FQGTGA. In DNA, the CDR3 is TGTGCCAGCAGCTTACGGTCGGGAAGCAGCGATGAGCAGTTCTTC. Translation gives CASSLRSGSSDEQFF. Full variable domain (outside the CDR3, taken from reference TRBV7-3 and TRBJ2-1): GAGVSQTPSNKVTEKGKYVELRCDPISGHTALYWYRQSLGQGPEFLIYFQGTGAADDSGLPNDRFFAVRPEGSVSTLKIQRTERGDSAVYLCASSLRSGSSDEQFFGPGTRLTVL.

The chain links TRBV5-1 to TRBJ2-7; maybe TRBD1 (6 bases). Per the germline V gene, CDR1 is SGHRS and CDR2 is YFSETQ. The CDR3 length is 13 residues. With 4 bases removed from V and 5 bases from J, the gap between germline ends came to 13 bases. CDR3 in amino acids: CASSTTGRDEQYF. CDR3 nucleotides: TGCGCCAGCAGCACCACAGGGCGGGACGAGCAGTACTTC.